This T cell receptor (beta chain) was observed in a study of T cell clonotyping in hematopoietic cell transplantation (dated by TCRdb to the early 2020s). For context, the study as a whole: Pretransplant samples from recipients were collected after cytoreduction. A total of around 140 blood samples were collected in the study from a few dozen consecutive transplant recipients and their related donors. Patients were recruited between September 2015 and January 2017 and followed until late 2020 or death.

Here is what the overall study found, with its caveats: Only a small fraction of recipient repertoires overlapped donor repertoires, with over 95% appearing de novo at the given depth. Inverse Simpson Index values from donors and from recipients before transplant predicted broader TCR repertoire diversity after transplant. A decrease in recipient TCR diversity was observed after transplant, and a progressive increase in pathologically expanded clonotypes was seen from day 30 to day 180. The sample size was limited, and CD4 and CD8 repertoire contributions could not be separated because cells were not sorted.

Read against the paper, the sample's time point label means: recipient sample about 28 days before transplant, after cytoreduction. Recipient blood was collected about 28 days before transplant and at days 30, 100 and 180 after transplant. Using Nuclei Lysis Solution, genomic DNA was extracted from unfractionated peripheral blood mononuclear cells that were either fresh or cryopreserved. TCR beta CDR3 regions were amplified from genomic DNA with the immunoSEQ assay, a bias-controlled multiplex PCR using V- and J-specific primers. A proprietary barcode and Illumina adapter sequences were added to the CDR3 amplicons in a second PCR step. An Illumina MiSeq instrument was used for sequencing of the CDR3 libraries. As for the original processing: Export and quality control were performed with immunoSEQ Analyzer 3.0, and downstream analyses were performed with R Bioconductor and Immunarch. Only productive rearrangements in the normalized downsampled data set went into calculating the repertoire metrics. In the normalized cohort, a clonotype counted as pathologically expanded if the clonotype was larger than 5 templates. The Inverse Simpson Index served as the measure of repertoire diversity. The non-normalized data set was used for CMV-specificity analyses so that all clonotypes could be captured. TCRdb stores this immuneACCESS table with in-frame sequences only. Part of the clones is absent; in the studies checked, under half of the shortfall reflects unresolved V genes, and no reason is known for the rest. V and J calls and clone size are copied from that table; D and trimming were computed from the DNA. This sample holds approximately 20,000 clones; around 88% were observed only once. Jointly, the top ten make up over 7.5% of the sample.

In regard to this clone: Its cognate antigen has yet to be identified. Within one base of it there is no much larger clone, and no base qualities were kept.

The sequencing here drew on peripheral blood mononuclear cells, taken before stem cell transplant. This receptor was taken from a man in his fifties or sixties with acute myeloid leukemia. Some clones in this sample may be carry-over from other donors' samples.

CDR3 sequence: CASSLGPSYNSPLHF. Read as DNA, the sequence is TGTGCCAGCAGCCTCGGGCCCTCCTATAATTCACCCCTCCACTTT. The chain couples TRBV9 to TRBJ1-6; confidence is insufficient to name the D gene. Trimming at the junction amounts to 4 bases on V and 0 bases on J, and the germline ends lie 8 bases apart. The CDR3 goes from the cysteine to the phenylalanine over 15 residues. This entry keeps only the CDR3 DNA: 45 bases, framed from base 1. The germline V gene encodes CDR1 SGDLS and CDR2 YYNGEE.